The T cell receptor (beta chain) described here comes from a study of shared clonotypes between healthy human individuals. Naive CD8 populations comprised CD45RO-negative cells positively selected for CCR7, excluding terminally differentiated effector memory CD45RA+ cells. Data came from immunoSEQ multiplex PCR; TCRdb stores just in-frame clones and leaves some out. This table has about 600,000 clones, about 95% appearing once. Study-wide results and limits: Tissue TCR repertoires likely differ from these blood-only repertoires.

On this clone itself: Its antigen remains unidentified.

This CDR3 is 13 amino acids long. Trimming stripped 2 bases from V and 0 bases from J, with 6 bases between. Germline V gene data show CDR1 as SGHNT and CDR2 as YYREEE (reference sequence). Sequenced: naive CD8+ T cells sorted from blood. The receptor's source is a woman aged 25 to 39 in good health. The rearrangement uses TRBV5-4 and TRBJ2-7; D unresolved. Here the CDR3 DNA reads TGTGCCAGCAGCTTTGGGATCTCCTACGAGCAGTACTTC. This encodes CASSFGISYEQYF.